One and the same sample provided the 11 T cell receptor beta chains below, sequenced in a study of post-analysis software for immune sequencing data. Study observations and caveats: In patients, five TRBV segments were more frequent than in controls, with TRBV5-6, TRBV5-1 and TRBV20-1 among them.

Their antigen targets remain unknown. Prepared libraries of TCR beta cDNA carried unique molecular identifiers. Using its own MiXCR run on the PCR reads, TCRdb lists one record per CDR3 protein. The table has roughly 400,000 distinct CDR3 sequences, approximately 42% seen once. Sequencing was done on a sample of blood. These TCRs come from a girl aged 2-10 years with multiple sclerosis.

The chain couples TRBV27 to TRBJ2-1, with TRBD2 matching over 10 bases. The germline gives CDR1 MNHEY, CDR2 SMNVEV (reference sequence). J gave up 4 bases and V 3 bases, and 3 bases lay outside the gene matches. The CDR3 contains 15 residues. The CDR3 DNA is TGTGCCAGCAGTTTCGCTAGCGGGAGTTACAATGAGCAGTTCTTC. Its translation is CASSFASGSYNEQFF.

The chain employs TRBV11-2 and TRBJ1-4, with unresolved D. The CDR3 covers 14 residues. V lost 3 bases, J lost 0 bases, and 5 bases lay in between. Germline CDR1 reads SGHAT; CDR2 reads FQNNGV. CDR3 sequence reads: CASSFTATNEKLFF. The CDR3 coding sequence is TGTGCCAGCAGCTTTACAGCAACTAATGAAAAACTGTTTTTT. The full variable domain, rest sourced from reference TRBV11-2 and TRBJ1-4, is EAGVAQSPRYKIIEKRQSVAFWCNPISGHATLYWYQQILGQGPKLLIQFQNNGVVDDSQLPKDRFSAERLKGVDSTLKIQPAKLEDSAVYLCASSFTATNEKLFFGSGTQLSVL.

The table lists this clonotype with a few counts. The chain joins TRBV10-3 to TRBJ2-1; 8 bases are a match to TRBD2. Per the germline V gene, CDR1 is ENHRY and CDR2 is SYGVKD. With 6 bases clipped from V and 1 base from J, the junction kept 8 bases outside the gene matches. The CDR3 extends over 16 amino acids. Here the CDR3 reads CAISLSGVVSYNEQFF. The CDR3 nucleotides read TGTGCCATCAGCCTTAGCGGGGTAGTTTCCTACAATGAGCAGTTCTTC.

The chain employs TRBV2 and TRBJ1-2; 11 bases are shared with TRBD1. The CDR3 is 16 residues long. Germline trimming cut 3 bases from V and 8 bases from J; bases unmatched to any gene: 11. CDR1 is SNHLY, CDR2 FYNNEI, per germline. CDR3 nucleotides: TGTGCCAGCAGTGACGGGAGGACAGGGGGCTTCGGGGGCTACACCTTC. Translated, it gives CASSDGRTGGFGGYTF.

This clonotype was detected a few times. The V call is TRBV7-9, the J call TRBJ2-7; 7 bases match TRBD1. The V and J ends lost 5 bases and 12 bases, in that order; junction bases with no gene match: 4. The V gene's germline CDR1 is SEHNR and CDR2 FQNEAQ (reference sequence). The CDR3 runs to 10 residues. The CDR3 loop reads CASSGQVLYF. DNA of the CDR3: TGTGCCAGCAGCGGACAGGTACTGTACTTC.

This clonotype was seen more than once but under ten times. The J gene is TRBJ2-5, the V gene TRBV5-5; D may correspond to TRBD1 or TRBD2 (5 bases each). The CDR3 has 13 residues. With 0 bases removed from V and 5 bases from J, the gap between germline ends came to 8 bases. In germline, CDR1 is SGHKS, CDR2 YYEKEE (reference sequence). The chain's CDR3 is CASSLDWGETQYF. The DNA of the CDR3 is TGTGCCAGCAGCTTGGATTGGGGGGAGACCCAGTACTTC.

This clonotype was found many times. The chain uses TRBV9 and TRBJ2-5, with TRBD2 matching over 9 bases. V trimming: 0 bases; J trimming: 4 bases; junction bases outside the gene matches: 13. The CDR3 loop spans 18 amino acids. Germline V gives CDR1 SGDLS, CDR2 YYNGEE. The CDR3, as DNA: TGTGCCAGCAGCGTAGGCGGACCAAGCGGGGGGTCTTTAGAGACCCAGTACTTC. Its translation: CASSVGGPSGGSLETQYF.

The rearrangement uses TRBV3-1 and TRBJ2-7; D unclear. The J call may be wrong; the DNA end is better matched by TRBJ2-5. This CDR3 comprises 15 residues. CDR1 and CDR2 from the germline V gene are LGHDT and YNNKEL (reference sequence). This chain's CDR3 is CASSRVTYGKETQYF. The CDR3 region has the DNA TGTGCCAGCAGCCGGGTAACATACGGTAAAGAGACCCAGTACTTC.

This clonotype was seen only a few times. The chain is built from TRBV29-1 and TRBJ2-6; no reliable D call. Germline assignment: CDR1 SQVTM and CDR2 ANQGSEA. There are 16 residues in the CDR3. Between the trimmed V and J ends, which lost 5 bases and 1 base, there was a span of 15 bases. CDR3 amino acids: CSVLGQVDSGANVLTF. CDR3 nucleotides: TGCAGCGTTTTGGGTCAGGTGGATTCTGGGGCCAACGTCCTGACTTTC.

Worth noting for this clonotype: One end of the junction does not line up with germline, which may come from a read error. V gene TRBV3-1 combines with J gene TRBJ1-2; possible D gene TRBD1, 6 bases. CDR3 length equals 15 residues. Germline V CDR1 and CDR2: LGHDT, YNNKEL (reference sequence). DNA of the CDR3: TGTGCCAGCAGTCAAGATGGCAGGGGATGGCGTGGCTACACCTTC. This translates into CASSQDGRGWRGYTF.

This clonotype was seen repeatedly, ten times or more. The J gene is TRBJ2-3, the V gene TRBV7-3; D remains ambiguous. The CDR3 covers 13 residues. Trimming took 1 base from V and 2 from J, leaving 4 bases between them. Germline V CDR1 and CDR2: SGHTA, FQGTGA. The CDR3 DNA reads as TGTGCCAGCAGCTTAATGCTCACAGATACGCAGTATTTT. Protein: CASSLMLTDTQYF.